Below are 28 T cell receptor beta chains sequenced from a single sample in a study of OX40 agonist ivuxolimab in advanced cancers. Repertoires were generated with immunoSEQ multiplex PCR, while TCRdb's copy carries only in-frame clones and drops some. The table lists under 90,000 clones, roughly 84% of them singletons. Specimen: CD4+ or CD8+ T cells sorted from blood, collected in a trial of the OX40 agonist ivuxolimab. These receptors were taken from an adult with an advanced solid tumor such as melanoma, head and neck, liver or kidney cancer.

This clone was counted a few times. This chain joins TRBV18 and TRBJ1-4; D is unclear. V lost 5 bases and J lost 6, with 10 bases in between. CDR1 and CDR2 (germline): KGHSH, LQKENI. The CDR3 covers 13 residues. CDR3 sequence (DNA): TGTGCCAGCTCATCCCTGAGTGATGAAAAACTGTTTTTT. Protein: CASSSLSDEKLFF.

V usage is TRBV27 and J usage is TRBJ1-5; 7 bases fit TRBD1. CDR1 and CDR2 (germline): MNHEY, SMNVEV (reference sequence). CDR3 size: 15 residues. J was trimmed by 0 bases and V by 3 bases; bases with no gene match: 2. The DNA for the CDR3 is TGTGCCAGCAGTTTCGGGACAGATAGCAATCAGCCCCAGCATTTT. It translates to CASSFGTDSNQPQHF.

The chain uses TRBV7-9 and TRBJ2-3; D gene ambiguous. Germline V gene lookup returns CDR1 SEHNR and CDR2 FQNEAQ (reference sequence). This CDR3 has 13 amino acids. Trimming took off 5 bases at V and 4 bases at J, with 10 bases between the two ends. CDR3 nucleotides: TGTGCCAGCAGCCAGACCCCCCCAGATACGCAGTATTTT. Encoded protein: CASSQTPPDTQYF.

The chain joins TRBV18 to TRBJ1-5, with 10 bases lining up with TRBD1. The CDR3 consists of 18 residues. In germline, CDR1 is KGHSH, CDR2 LQKENI. After removal of 4 bases from V and 0 bases from J, the junction contained 9 bases not matched to a gene. CDR3 DNA sequence: TGTGCCAGCTCACGAGGGGACAGGGGCGAATATAGCAATCAGCCCCAGCATTTT. Encoded protein: CASSRGDRGEYSNQPQHF.

This rearrangement joins TRBV6-6 to TRBJ1-2; 7 bases map to TRBD1. The CDR3 consists of 13 residues. The V gene's germline CDR1 is MNHNY and CDR2 SVGAGI (reference sequence). V lost 2 bases to trimming and J lost 5 bases; unmatched junction nucleotides: 2. CDR3 loop: CASSYGTDYGYTF. In DNA form, the CDR3 reads TGTGCCAGCAGTTACGGGACAGATTATGGCTACACCTTC.

The CDR3 region is CASSADSYSNQPQHF. The CDR3 DNA is TGTGCCAGCAGTGCCGACAGTTATAGCAATCAGCCCCAGCATTTT. The rearrangement links TRBV6-1 to TRBJ1-5, with D perhaps matching TRBD1 (5 bases). There are 15 residues in the CDR3. Trimming took off 4 bases at V and 0 bases at J, with 10 bases between the two ends. Germline CDR1 reads MNHNS; CDR2 reads SASEGT.

V and J are TRBV2 and TRBJ2-5; D is possibly TRBD1 or TRBD2 (5 bases each). Germline CDR1 reads SNHLY; CDR2 reads FYNNEI. The CDR3 length is 17 residues. V was shortened by 6 bases and J by 2 bases, with 22 bases between the two germline ends. The CDR3 nucleotides are TGTGCCAGCAGCCGGAAGAGAGGGGCGCGAGAACAAGAGACCCAGTACTTC. It codes for CASSRKRGAREQETQYF.

The chain recombines TRBV30 with TRBJ1-1; possible D gene TRBD1, 6 bases. V was shortened by 0 bases and J by 5 bases, with 10 bases between the two germline ends. Per germline, CDR1 GTSNPN and CDR2 SVGIG (reference sequence). The CDR3 runs to 13 residues. CDR3 loop: CAWSVGGKTEAFF. DNA of the CDR3: TGTGCCTGGAGTGTAGGGGGAAAGACTGAAGCTTTCTTT.

As regards this clone: An end of the junction does not agree with germline; a read error may underlie this. The chain uses TRBV19 and TRBJ2-5; D gene unclear. This CDR3 comprises 15 residues. The germline gives CDR1 LNHDA, CDR2 SQIVND (reference sequence). CDR3 region: CASSIGVADQETQYF. The CDR3 coding sequence is TGTGCCAGTAGCATAGGTGTGGCAGACCAAGAGACCCAGTACTTC.

This clone has just one count. The CDR3 protein is CASNLGRILVADTQYF. The CDR3 region has the DNA TGTGCCAGCAACCTAGGACGGATACTTGTTGCAGATACGCAGTATTTT. This chain links TRBV7-9 with TRBJ2-3; unclear D gene. This CDR3 region has 16 residues. Germline CDR1 is SEHNR and CDR2 is FQNEAQ (reference sequence). Trimming took 7 bases from V and 4 from J, leaving 21 bases between them. Full variable domain (missing parts from reference TRBV7-9 and TRBJ2-3): DTGVSQNPRHKITKRGQNVTFRCDPISEHNRLYWYRQTLGQGPEFLTYFQNEAQLEKSRLLSDRFSAERPKGSFSTLEIQRTEQGDSAMYLCASNLGRILVADTQYFGPGTRLTVL.

CDR3 region: CASSQYSWAGGSYEQYF. The CDR3 bases are TGCGCCAGCAGCCAATATAGTTGGGCAGGCGGATCCTACGAGCAGTACTTC. The genes are TRBV4-1 and TRBJ2-7, with no clear D. Per germline, CDR1 MGHRA and CDR2 YSYEKL. CDR3 size: 17 residues. Trimming shortened V by 2 bases and J by 1 base, and 18 bases separated the two germline ends.

The V and J genes are TRBV12-5 and TRBJ2-1; TRBD2 agrees at 10 bases. From germline, CDR1 is LGHNT and CDR2 FRNRAP. The CDR3 covers 15 residues. With 5 bases clipped from V and 2 bases from J, the junction kept 3 bases outside the gene matches. The CDR3 region is CASGQGTSAYNEQFF. CDR3 DNA sequence: TGTGCTAGTGGTCAAGGGACTAGCGCCTACAATGAGCAGTTCTTC.

The rearrangement joins TRBV7-2 to TRBJ2-3; D not resolved. V was clipped by 1 base and J by 1 base, with 3 bases between them. This CDR3 is 13 amino acids long. The germline V gene has CDR1 SGHTA and CDR2 FQGNSA. CDR3 sequence (DNA): TGTGCCAGCAGCTTAGGCCGCACAGATACGCAGTATTTT. This sequence encodes CASSLGRTDTQYF.

The genes are TRBV5-1 and TRBJ1-1; a possible D gene is TRBD1 (5 bases). Trimming took 1 base from V and 0 from J, leaving 10 bases between them. The CDR3 extends over 15 amino acids. Germline assignment: CDR1 SGHRS and CDR2 YFSETQ. CDR3 sequence: CASSLTGRVNTEAFF. CDR3 bases: TGCGCCAGCAGCTTGACAGGCCGGGTGAACACTGAAGCTTTCTTT.

The V and J genes are TRBV15 and TRBJ1-3, with D uncertain. V was pared by 2 bases and J by 0 bases, with 2 bases between. Germline V gene data show CDR1 as LNHNV and CDR2 as YYDKDF (reference sequence). The CDR3 contains 13 residues. Here the CDR3 DNA reads TGTGCCACCAGCAGAAGCTCTGGAAACACCATATATTTT. Translating gives CATSRSSGNTIYF. The complete variable domain, with remaining parts taken from reference TRBV15 and TRBJ1-3, reads DAMVIQNPRYQVTQFGKPVTLSCSQTLNHNVMYWYQQKSSQAPKLLFHYYDKDFNNEADTPDNFQSRRPNTSFCFLDIRSPGLGDTAMYLCATSRSSGNTIYFGEGSWLTVV.

In DNA, the CDR3 is TGTGCCAGCAGCCTCCAAGAGACCCAGTACTTC. Its translation: CASSLQETQYF. The chain carries TRBV2 and TRBJ2-5; no clear D. Germline CDR1 is SNHLY and CDR2 is FYNNEI. This CDR3 is built from 11 residues. Trimming left V 6 bases short and J 1 base short, with 3 bases between.

The CDR3 reads CASGNGRETEAFF. The CDR3 coding sequence is TGTGCCAGCGGGAACGGTCGGGAGACTGAAGCTTTCTTT. This rearrangement joins TRBV7-2 to TRBJ1-1, with D unresolved. The germline CDR1 and CDR2 sequences are SGHTA and FQGNSA. This CDR3 spans 13 amino acids. Trimming took 8 bases from V and 5 from J, leaving 15 bases between them.

This clone was seen only once. The rearrangement uses TRBV6-5 and TRBJ1-4; maybe TRBD1 (5 bases). Germline values: CDR1 MNHEY, CDR2 SVGAGI. With 0 bases removed from V and 7 bases from J, the gap between germline ends came to 12 bases. There are 15 residues in the CDR3. The CDR3 loop reads CASSYSSQGGEKLFF. CDR3 sequence (DNA): TGTGCCAGCAGTTACTCGAGTCAGGGAGGTGAAAAACTGTTTTTT.

The count of this clone is one. The chain couples TRBV10-3 to TRBJ1-2, with D possibly matching TRBD1 (6 bases). V was shortened by 4 bases and J by 4 bases, with 13 bases between the two germline ends. The CDR3 sequence is 14 residues long. Germline CDR1 ENHRY, CDR2 SYGVKD. CDR3 sequence: CAISGTDRSYGYTF. DNA of the CDR3: TGTGCCATCAGTGGGACCGACAGGTCCTATGGCTACACCTTC.

J is TRBJ2-2 and V is TRBV6-4; TRBD2 aligns across 15 bases. With 6 bases clipped from V and 0 bases from J, the junction kept 8 bases outside the gene matches. Germline CDR1 reads MRHNA; CDR2 reads SNTAGT. CDR3 size: 19 residues. The CDR3 sequence: CASSPRTSGGAANTGELFF. The CDR3 coding sequence is TGTGCCAGCAGCCCTCGGACTAGCGGGGGGGCAGCGAACACCGGGGAGCTGTTTTTT.

V and J are TRBV7-9 and TRBJ1-2, with unresolved D. The germline gives CDR1 SEHNR, CDR2 FQNEAQ (reference sequence). The CDR3 runs to 12 residues. DNA of the CDR3: TGTTGCTCCGCGGCGGCAACCGGTGGCTACACCTTC. Translating it yields CCSAAATGGYTF.

The rearrangement links TRBV19 to TRBJ2-1, with TRBD2 as a possible D gene (6 bases). Between the trimmed V and J ends, which lost 6 bases and 6 bases, there was a span of 18 bases. Germline V lookup: CDR1 LNHDA, CDR2 SQIVND (reference sequence). CDR3 size: 15 residues. The chain's CDR3 is CASRTTSKAPNEQFF. CDR3 in DNA: TGTGCCAGTAGAACGACTAGTAAGGCCCCCAATGAGCAGTTCTTC.

The gene calls are TRBV5-4 and TRBJ2-3; 10 bases fit TRBD2. Germline CDR1 is SGHNT and CDR2 is YYREEE (reference sequence). V trimming: 1 base; J trimming: 2 bases; junction bases outside the gene matches: 7. This CDR3 contains 17 residues. The CDR3 is CASSLRRLAGDTDTQYF. DNA for the CDR3: TGTGCCAGCAGCTTGAGACGCCTAGCGGGGGACACAGATACGCAGTATTTT. Full variable domain (rest looked up from reference TRBV5-4 and TRBJ2-3): ETGVTQSPTHLIKTRGQQVTLRCSSQSGHNTVSWYQQALGQGPQFIFQYYREEENGRGNFPPRFSGLQFPNYSSELNVNALELDDSALYLCASSLRRLAGDTDTQYFGPGTRLTVL.

The chain is built from TRBV19 and TRBJ2-5; perhaps TRBD2 as D (5 bases). With 1 base removed from V and 7 bases from J, the gap between germline ends came to 16 bases. Germline lookup yields CDR1 LNHDA and CDR2 SQIVND (reference sequence). This CDR3 is 15 amino acids long. As DNA, the CDR3 is TGTGCCAGTAGTATAGCTCGAGGACTTACAACGACCCAGTACTTC. Encoded protein: CASSIARGLTTTQYF.

The genes are TRBV5-1 and TRBJ1-2; D is undetermined. This CDR3 has 14 residues. The germline V gene has CDR1 SGHRS and CDR2 YFSETQ. With 0 bases removed from V and 4 bases from J, the gap between germline ends came to 10 bases. CDR3 in amino acids: CASSLADDGYGYTF. CDR3 DNA: TGCGCCAGCAGCTTGGCGGACGATGGCTATGGCTACACCTTC. Full variable domain (remainder filled in from reference TRBV5-1 and TRBJ1-2): KAGVTQTPRYLIKTRGQQVTLSCSPISGHRSVSWYQQTPGQGLQFLFEYFSETQRNKGNFPGRFSGRQFSNSRSEMNVSTLELGDSALYLCASSLADDGYGYTFGSGTRLTVV.

The rearrangement links TRBV2 to TRBJ1-1, with D perhaps matching TRBD1 (5 bases). The germline V gene encodes CDR1 SNHLY and CDR2 FYNNEI. The CDR3 is made up of 15 amino acids. The germline V and J ends were trimmed by 8 bases and 1 base, with 17 bases remaining between them. The CDR3 region has the DNA TGTGCCAGCTTCCGCCGGGGGGAGACGAACACTGAAGCTTTCTTT. Its protein product is CASFRRGETNTEAFF.

This chain uses TRBV14 with TRBJ2-7, with D possibly being TRBD2 (5 bases). The germline V gene has CDR1 SGHDN and CDR2 FVKESK. V was trimmed by 4 bases and J by 6 bases, leaving 25 bases between them. This CDR3 spans 17 amino acids. The CDR3 bases are TGTGCCAGCAGCCGAGGGATCGCCCCGGTCCTTAAAGGCGAGCAGTACTTC. Protein: CASSRGIAPVLKGEQYF.

The count of this clone is one. The V call is TRBV19, the J call TRBJ2-4; D remains unclear. Per the germline V gene, CDR1 is LNHDA and CDR2 is SQIVND (reference sequence). The CDR3 spans 15 residues. Trimming pared 11 bases from V and 1 base from J, leaving 18 bases between. The CDR3 DNA reads as TGTGCCTGCTTCCCTGTAAGGGCGGCCAAAAACATTCAGTACTTC. Amino acid sequence: CACFPVRAAKNIQYF. Together with reference TRBV19 and TRBJ2-4, the CDR3 gives the full variable domain: DGGITQSPKYLFRKEGQNVTLSCEQNLNHDAMYWYRQDPGQGLRLIYYSQIVNDFQKGDIAEGYSVSREKKESFPLTVTSAQKNPTAFYLCACFPVRAAKNIQYFGAGTRLSVL.